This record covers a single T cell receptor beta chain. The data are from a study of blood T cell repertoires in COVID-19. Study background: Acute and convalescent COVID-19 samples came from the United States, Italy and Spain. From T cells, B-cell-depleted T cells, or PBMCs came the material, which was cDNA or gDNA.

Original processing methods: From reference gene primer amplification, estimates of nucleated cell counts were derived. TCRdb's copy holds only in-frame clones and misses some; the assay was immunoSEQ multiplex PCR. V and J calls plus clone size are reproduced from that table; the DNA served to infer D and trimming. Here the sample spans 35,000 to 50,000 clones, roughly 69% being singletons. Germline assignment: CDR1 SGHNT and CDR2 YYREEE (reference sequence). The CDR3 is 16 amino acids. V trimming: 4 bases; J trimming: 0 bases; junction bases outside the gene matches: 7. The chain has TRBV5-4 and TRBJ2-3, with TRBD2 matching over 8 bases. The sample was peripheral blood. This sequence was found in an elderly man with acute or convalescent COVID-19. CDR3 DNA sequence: TGTGCCAGCAGCAAAAATAGCGGGGTTAGCACAGATACGCAGTATTTT. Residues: CASSKNSGVSTDTQYF.